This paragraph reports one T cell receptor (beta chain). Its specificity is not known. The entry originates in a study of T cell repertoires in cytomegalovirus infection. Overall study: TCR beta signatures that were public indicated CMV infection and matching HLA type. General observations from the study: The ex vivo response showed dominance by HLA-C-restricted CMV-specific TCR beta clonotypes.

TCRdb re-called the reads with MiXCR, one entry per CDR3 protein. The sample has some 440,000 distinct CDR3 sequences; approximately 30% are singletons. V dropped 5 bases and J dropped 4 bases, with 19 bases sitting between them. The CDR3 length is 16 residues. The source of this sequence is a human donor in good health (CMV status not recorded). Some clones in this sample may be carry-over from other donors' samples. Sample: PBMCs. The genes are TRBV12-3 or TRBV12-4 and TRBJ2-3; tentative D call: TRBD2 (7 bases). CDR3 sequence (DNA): TGTGCCAGCAGTGGCCTGGGGGGGGGCCTGGCAGATACGCAGTATTTT. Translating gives CASSGLGGGLADTQYF.